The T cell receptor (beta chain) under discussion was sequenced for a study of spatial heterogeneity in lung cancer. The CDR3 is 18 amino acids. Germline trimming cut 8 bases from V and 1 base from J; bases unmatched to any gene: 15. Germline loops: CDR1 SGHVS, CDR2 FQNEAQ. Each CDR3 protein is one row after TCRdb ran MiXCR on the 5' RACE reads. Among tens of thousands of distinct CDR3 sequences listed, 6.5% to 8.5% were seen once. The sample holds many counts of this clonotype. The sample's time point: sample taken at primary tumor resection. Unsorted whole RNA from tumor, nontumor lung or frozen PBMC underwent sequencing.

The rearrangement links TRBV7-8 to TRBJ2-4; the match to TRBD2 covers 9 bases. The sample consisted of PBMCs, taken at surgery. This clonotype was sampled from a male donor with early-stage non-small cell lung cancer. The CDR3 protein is CASSSASGTVLAKNIQYF. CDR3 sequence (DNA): TGTGCCAGCTCCTCGGCTAGCGGGACGGTTTTGGCCAAAAACATTCAGTACTTC.